This T cell receptor beta chain was sequenced for a study of cytomegalovirus exposure and HLA in healthy donors. About the study: The approximately 110 validation repertoires, a later analysis reported, used the same platform as the approximately 670 repertoires from the first cohort. Notes on the study in general: Among TCR sequences, most were rare, though some public TCRs appeared in many donors. The study put 150 to 200 TCR beta chains on its list as cytomegalovirus-associated. In vitro checks showed that a few CMV-associated chains really do target CMV antigens.

Looked up from germline, CDR1 is LNHDA and CDR2 is SQIVND (reference sequence). This CDR3 is built from 12 residues. The V and J ends lost 4 bases and 8 bases respectively, with 8 bases between them. Only in-frame clones appear in the TCRdb table, and some are missing; sequencing was by immunoSEQ multiplex PCR. The sample includes approximately 150,000 clones, 91% seen only once; the top ten take 0.6% to 0.8%. Worth noting for this clone: Its cognate antigen is unknown.

Sequencing was carried out using PBMCs. The sequence derives from a man aged 18 to 29 in good health and CMV-seronegative. The chain links TRBV19 to TRBJ1-4; D call uncertain. CDR3 in amino acids: CASSNSPEKLFF. CDR3 coding DNA: TGTGCCAGTAGTAATAGCCCCGAAAAACTGTTTTTT.